The rows below give T cell receptor beta chains drawn from one sample of a study of Ad26.COV2.S vaccination and SARS-CoV-2 variants. Here immunoSEQ multiplex PCR was the method, and the copy in TCRdb shows in-frame clones only, minus some. Here the sample spans about 350,000 clones, 88% being singletons. Sequenced here: peripheral blood, sampled in a trial of Ad26.COV2.S vaccine versus placebo. The receptors were gathered from a person aged 18 to 65 who received the Ad26.COV2.S COVID-19 vaccine or a placebo. Each CDR3 is given with its conserved first and last residue. Each record gives: V gene, clone size, J gene, D gene, CDR3 DNA, CDR3 protein. D genes are given only for firm matches. Clone sizes are given selectively: once, few, many, or a class where the clone is expanded.

V: TRBV3-1/TRBV3-2; size: NA; J: TRBJ1-2; D: TRBD1; DNA: TGTGCCAGCTCACAGGGGGCAGTGTACTATGGCTACACCTTC; CDR3: CASSQGAVYYGYTF
V: TRBV30; size: few; J: TRBJ2-7; D: NA; DNA: TGTGCCTTGAGGGGGGTAGCGGATTACTACGAGCAGTACTTC; CDR3: CALRGVADYYEQYF
V: TRBV12-3/TRBV12-4; size: NA; J: TRBJ2-7; D: NA; DNA: TGTGCCAGCAGTTTAGCGGCTGCCTACGAGCAGTACTTC; CDR3: CASSLAAAYEQYF
V: TRBV19; size: NA; J: TRBJ1-5; D: TRBD1; DNA: TGTGCCAGTAATGAGGGCCCCGGCGGGACAGGTTATTTTCAGCCCCAGCATTTT; CDR3: CASNEGPGGTGYFQPQHF
V: TRBV14; size: NA; J: TRBJ2-7; D: NA; DNA: TGTGCCAGCAGCCTGGGACGGATCTACGAGCAGTACTTC; CDR3: CASSLGRIYEQYF
V: TRBV13; size: NA; J: TRBJ1-4; D: NA; DNA: TGTGCCAGCAGCTTAGGACAGCTGACTAATGAAAAACTGTTTTTT; CDR3: CASSLGQLTNEKLFF
V: TRBV28; size: NA; J: TRBJ2-3; D: TRBD2; DNA: TGTGCCGGGGGTAGCGGGGGCACAGATACGCAGTATTTT; CDR3: CAGGSGGTDTQYF
V: TRBV19; size: NA; J: TRBJ2-6; D: TRBD1; DNA: TGTGCCAGCCGACAGGGGTCGGGGGCAGGGACACCCAACGTCCTGACTTTC; CDR3: CASRQGSGAGTPNVLTF
V: TRBV19; size: NA; J: TRBJ2-2; D: NA; DNA: TGTGCCAGTAGTCGCGGCCGCAACACCGGGGAGCTGTTTTTT; CDR3: CASSRGRNTGELFF
V: TRBV4-3; size: few; J: TRBJ2-3; D: TRBD2; DNA: TGCGCCAGCAGCCAAGTATCCGGGGGGACAGATACGCAGTATTTT; CDR3: CASSQVSGGTDTQYF
V: TRBV19; size: NA; J: TRBJ2-2; D: TRBD1; DNA: TGTGCCAGTAGCGTGACAGGGGGCCGCACCGGGGAGCTGTTTTTT; CDR3: CASSVTGGRTGELFF
V: TRBV30; size: few; J: TRBJ2-2; D: NA; DNA: TGTGCCTGGAGTGTAGCGAGGACCGGGGAGCTGTTTTTT; CDR3: CAWSVARTGELFF
V: TRBV5-8; size: NA; J: TRBJ2-1; D: TRBD2; DNA: TGTGCCAGCAGCTTGCGTGCGGGAGGGTGGCATGAGCAGTTCTTC; CDR3: CASSLRAGGWHEQFF
V: TRBV3-1/TRBV3-2; size: NA; J: TRBJ2-3; D: TRBD2; DNA: TGTGCCAGCAGCCAAGAGGGACTAGCGGTTAGCACAGATACGCAGTATTTT; CDR3: CASSQEGLAVSTDTQYF
V: TRBV19; size: NA; J: TRBJ2-2; D: NA; DNA: TGTGCCAGTAGTATAGGGGGGCCGAACACCGGGGAGCTGTTTTTT; CDR3: CASSIGGPNTGELFF
V: TRBV27; size: NA; J: TRBJ2-7; D: NA; DNA: TGTGCCAGCAGTTCAGGGACACAGGTTTCCTACGAGCAGTACTTC; CDR3: CASSSGTQVSYEQYF